Listed below are T cell receptor beta chains from one sample, sequenced in a study of tumor and adjacent non-tumor tissue in lung cancer. In TCRdb, the multiplex PCR reads were re-called with MiXCR into one record per CDR3 protein. The top ten hold about a fifth of the sample, which has 85,000 or so distinct CDR3 sequences, about 77% seen once. The sequenced sample consisted of distant non-tumor lung tissue. The source is a woman aged 45-59 years with non-small cell lung cancer. Both conserved end residues are part of each CDR3. A D gene is named only where the DNA matches it firmly. Clone size appears in some rows only: once, few, many, or a class for an expanded clone.

-	TRBV6-2/TRBV6-3	-	TRBJ2-1	CASNSSSHNEQFF	TGTGCCAGCAATTCTAGTAGTCACAATGAGCAGTTCTTC
-	TRBV6-6	once	TRBJ2-3	CTSTEGSTTDTQYF	TGTACCAGTACCGAAGGCAGTACCACAGATACCCAGTATTTT
TRBD1	TRBV5-1	-	TRBJ1-1	CASSLGRGPTEAYF	TGCGCCAGCAGCTTGGGGAGGGGGCCCACTGAAGCTTACTTT
-	TRBV14	-	TRBJ1-1	CASSHYPRTEAFF	TGTGCCAGCAGCCATTATCCGAGGACAGAAGCTTTCTTT
-	TRBV6-2/TRBV6-3	-	TRBJ2-1	CASRYSINLEQFF	TGTGCCAGCAGATACTCGATTAACCTTGAGCAGTTCTTC
TRBD2	TRBV7-8	many	TRBJ2-2	CASSLGSWTSGVNTGELFF	TGTGCCAGCAGCTTAGGCAGTTGGACTAGCGGGGTTAACACCGGGGAGCTGTTTTTT
-	TRBV2	-	TRBJ2-7	CASSEGREQYF	TGTGCCAGCAGTGAAGGAAGGGAGCAGTACTTC
-	TRBV12-3/TRBV12-4	-	TRBJ2-5	CASSGPRDGAIIETQYF	TGTGCCAGCAGTGGCCCCCGTGACGGGGCGATAATAGAGACCCAGTACTTC
TRBD2	TRBV4-1	-	TRBJ2-5	CASSHSGASGFRQETQYF	TGCGCCAGCAGCCACTCCGGGGCTAGCGGGTTTAGACAAGAGACCCAGTACTTC
-	TRBV5-5	many	TRBJ1-1	CASSSPTRNTEAFF	TGTGCCAGCAGCTCGCCGACTAGAAACACTGAAGCTTTCTTT
TRBD1	TRBV28	-	TRBJ2-7	CASSSRQGAYYEQYF	TGTGCCAGCAGTTCCAGACAGGGGGCGTACTACGAGCAGTACTTC
-	TRBV14	-	TRBJ2-1	CARSPRQGRTSPSSYSEQFF	TGTGCCAGGAGCCCAAGACAGGGCCGAACTAGCCCGAGCTCCTACAGTGAGCAGTTCTTC
-	TRBV11-2	-	TRBJ1-5	CASSLERSEPQHF	TGTGCCAGCAGCTTAGAAAGGAGTGAACCTCAGCATTTT
-	TRBV6-6	-	TRBJ1-4	CASGYMGSTLATNEKLFF	TGCGCCAGCGGTTACATGGGCAGTACCCTTGCAACTAATGAAAAACTGTTTTTT
-	TRBV28	-	TRBJ1-1	CASSFSMEGNTEAFF	TGTGCCAGCAGTTTCTCTATGGAAGGGAACACTGAAGCTTTCTTT
-	TRBV11-2	-	TRBJ2-5	CASNLVLETQYF	TGTGCCAGCAACTTAGTTCTAGAGACCCAGTACTTC
TRBD1	TRBV12-3/TRBV12-4	-	TRBJ2-7	CTSRPGTDSSEQYF	TGTACCAGCAGGCCCGGGACAGATTCGTCCGAGCAGTACTTC
TRBD1	TRBV11-1	-	TRBJ2-5	CASSLGQGVESQYF	TGTGCCAGCAGCCTGGGACAGGGTGTAGAGTCCCAGTACTTC
TRBD1	TRBV12-3/TRBV12-4	-	TRBJ1-1	CASSFRTGGSITEAFF	TGTGCCAGTAGTTTCCGGACAGGGGGCTCGATCACTGAAGCTTTCTTT
TRBD2	TRBV11-2	-	TRBJ2-2	CASSLMGGSNIGELFF	TGTGCCAGCAGCCTCATGGGGGGGTCAAACATAGGGGAGCTGTTTTTT
TRBD2	TRBV5-5	-	TRBJ2-1	CANRNWEGTSDNEQFF	TGTGCCAACAGAAATTGGGAGGGAACGTCAGACAATGAGCAGTTCTTC
-	TRBV11-2	-	TRBJ2-3	CASCLWGQRATGTQYF	TGTGCCAGCTGCTTGTGGGGCCAGCGAGCGACAGGTACGCAGTATTTT
TRBD1	TRBV5-1	-	TRBJ2-7	CASNPGQGYEHYF	TGCGCCAGCAACCCGGGACAGGGCTACGAGCACTACTTC
TRBD2	TRBV30	many	TRBJ2-4	CAWSPGLTGGNIQYF	TGTGCCTGGAGCCCGGGACTAACGGGGGGGAACATTCAGTACTTC
-	TRBV6-2/TRBV6-3	-	TRBJ2-1	CASSLAPYNEQSF	TGTGCCAGTAGTCTAGCCCCTTACAATGAGCAGTCCTTC
TRBD2	TRBV5-6	-	TRBJ2-5	CASSPPSTSGQETQYF	TGTGCAAGCAGCCCACCGTCGACTAGCGGTCAAGAGACCCAGTACTTC
TRBD2	TRBV5-1	-	TRBJ2-6	CAGGPGGGQYSGANVLTF	TGCGCCGGCGGCCCCGGGGGGGGACAATATTCTGGGGCCAACGTCCTGACTTTC
-	TRBV5-1	-	TRBJ2-7	CASSLRVYEQYF	TGCGCGAGCAGCTTGAGGGTCTACGAGCAGTACTTC
-	TRBV5-6	once	TRBJ1-2	CANSLIRTTLGYTF	TGTGCCAACAGCTTGATACGGACAACCCTTGGCTATACCTTC
-	TRBV12-3/TRBV12-4	-	TRBJ2-7	CANSNRENEQYF	TGTGCCAACAGCAATCGGGAGAACGAGCAGTACTTC
TRBD2	TRBV11-1	few	TRBJ2-1	CASSLATSGSREQFF	TGTGCCAGCAGCTTAGCGACTAGCGGGAGTCGTGAGCAGTTCTTC
-	TRBV11-2	-	TRBJ2-7	CASVLTDTAYEQYF	TGTGCTAGCGTCCTGACGGACACTGCCTACGAGCAGTACTTC
TRBD2	TRBV11-2	-	TRBJ2-7	CASSPLTSGRALWERYF	TGTGCCAGCAGTCCCCTGACTAGCGGGAGGGCATTGTGGGAGCGGTACTTC
-	TRBV29-1	-	TRBJ2-2	CSVWAPSTGELFF	TGCAGCGTTTGGGCCCCGAGCACCGGGGAGCTCTTTTTT
-	TRBV6-1	many	TRBJ2-1	CASSEVWGYNEQFF	TGTGCCAGCAGTGAAGTGTGGGGCTACAATGAGCAGTTCTTC
-	TRBV12-3/TRBV12-4	-	TRBJ1-5	CASSLVYSNQPQHF	TGTGCCAGCAGTTTAGTTTATAGTAATCAGCCCCAGCATTTT
TRBD1	TRBV12-3/TRBV12-4	-	TRBJ2-2	CASSIETGTNTGELSF	TGTGCCAGCAGTATAGAGACAGGGACAAACACCGGGGAGCTGTCCTTT
-	TRBV6-1	-	TRBJ1-1	CASSWIGKAETFF	TGTGCCAGCAGTTGGATAGGGAAGGCTGAAACTTTCTTT
-	TRBV24-1	-	TRBJ1-5	CATRGDGEGQPQHF	TGTGCCACCAGAGGGGACGGGGAGGGTCAGCCCCAGCATTTT
TRBD2	TRBV11-2	-	TRBJ2-7	CASSPRINGRALREQYF	TGTGCCAGCAGCCCCCGGATTAACGGGAGGGCATTGAGGGAGCAGTACTTC
TRBD1	TRBV6-1	-	TRBJ2-3	CVSSRQTGGADTQYF	TGTGTAAGCAGTCGACAGACAGGGGGCGCAGATACGCAGTATTTT
TRBD2	TRBV24-1	-	TRBJ2-7	CATSLGGLAGIYEQYF	TGTGCCACCAGTCTTGGGGGACTAGCGGGAATCTACGAGCAGTACTTC
-	TRBV10-1	once	TRBJ2-5	CARLTMRETQYF	TGTGCCAGACTCACGATGAGAGAGACCCAGTACTTC
TRBD1	TRBV5-1	-	TRBJ1-2	CASGAGTGEDYGYAF	TGCGCCAGCGGAGCCGGGACAGGGGAGGACTATGGTTACGCCTTC
-	TRBV11-2	many	TRBJ1-2	CASSLEAASPYGYTF	TGTGCCAGCAGCTTAGAGGCAGCTTCGCCCTATGGCTACACCTTC
-	TRBV19	few	TRBJ1-1	CASKGFGGTEAFF	TGTGCCAGTAAAGGTTTCGGAGGCACTGAAGCTTTCTTT
-	TRBV11-2	-	TRBJ2-2	CASKTSRGRGGELVF	TGTGCCAGTAAGACTTCACGGGGGCGCGGCGGGGAGCTGGTTTTT
-	TRBV29-1	-	TRBJ1-1	CSASTMNTEAFF	TGCAGCGCAAGCACGATGAACACTGAAGCTTTCTTT
TRBD1	TRBV5-6	-	TRBJ2-3	CASSFDRGTDKHYF	TGTGCCAGCAGCTTTGACAGGGGCACAGATAAGCACTATTTT
-	TRBV11-2	-	TRBJ2-3	CASSLRSQLATHTQYF	TGTGCCAGCAGCTTGCGGAGCCAGCTAGCGACACATACGCAGTATTTT
-	TRBV4-2	once	TRBJ2-2	CASSFSVIRNTGELFF	TGTGCCAGCAGCTTCTCTGTGATTAGAAACACCGGGGAGCTGTTTTTT
TRBD2	TRBV6-1	-	TRBJ2-1	CASSEEGLGGTFNGQFF	TGTGCCAGCAGTGAAGAGGGACTAGGGGGAACCTTCAATGGGCAGTTCTTC
-	TRBV29-1	-	TRBJ2-7	CSISIWQGFNEQYF	TGCAGCATTAGTATCTGGCAGGGGTTCAACGAGCAGTACTTC
-	TRBV5-1	-	TRBJ2-7	CAGSVTPGSAQYF	TGCGCCGGCAGTGTTACCCCGGGATCGGCTCAGTACTTC
-	TRBV11-1	-	TRBJ2-5	CTSSSMTVRDTQYF	TGTACCAGCAGCTCTATGACAGTCCGGGATACCCAGTACTTC
-	TRBV5-8	-	TRBJ2-1	CASSLEVLVDDNGQFF	TGTGCCAGCAGCTTGGAGGTACTAGTTGATGATAATGGGCAGTTCTTC
-	TRBV5-6	-	TRBJ1-2	CANSSGERGYGYTF	TGTGCCAACAGCTCCGGGGAGAGGGGGTATGGCTACACCTTC
-	TRBV11-2	few	TRBJ2-3	CASSEFRDKQYF	TGTGCCAGCAGTGAGTTCCGGGATAAGCAGTACTTT
TRBD1	TRBV6-1	-	TRBJ1-5	CAISPTGPGWPQHF	TGTGCCATCAGCCCGACAGGGCCCGGTTGGCCTCAGCATTTT